This entry features one T cell receptor beta chain sequence. The data are from a study of blood T cell repertoires in COVID-19. Only in-frame clones appear in the TCRdb table, and some are missing; sequencing was by immunoSEQ multiplex PCR. The sample carries some 87,000 clones, roughly 80% recorded once. Trimming stripped 0 bases from V and 8 bases from J, with 6 bases between. The CDR3 sequence is 13 residues long. The germline gives CDR1 SGHRS, CDR2 YFSETQ. The origin of this receptor is a middle-aged man who had recovered from COVID-19. J is TRBJ1-6 and V is TRBV5-1; D is ambiguous. What was sequenced was peripheral blood. The CDR3 sequence: CASSLDPDSPLHF. The CDR3, as DNA: TGCGCCAGCAGCTTGGACCCGGATTCACCCCTCCACTTT. The full variable domain, with the rest looked up from reference TRBV5-1 and TRBJ1-6, is KAGVTQTPRYLIKTRGQQVTLSCSPISGHRSVSWYQQTPGQGLQFLFEYFSETQRNKGNFPGRFSGRQFSNSRSEMNVSTLELGDSALYLCASSLDPDSPLHFGNGTRLTVT.